This T cell receptor beta chain stems from a study of blood T cell repertoires in COVID-19. For the study at large: The cDNA or gDNA used as material had been derived from T cells, B-cell-depleted T cells, or PBMCs.

Original methodology: Researchers report that nucleated cell counts were estimated from reference gene primer amplification. Method: immunoSEQ multiplex PCR; TCRdb's copy keeps in-frame clones and lacks some. V, J and clone size are taken as reported in that table, and D and trimming were inferred from the DNA itself. The sample yields around 72,000 clones, roughly 79% seen once. This clone was recorded once. This TCR was recovered from a woman between 70 and 85 years old with acute or convalescent COVID-19. Specimen: peripheral blood.

CDR3 protein: CASSLRLETQYF. The CDR3 DNA reads TGTGCCAGCAGTTTGCGCCTAGAGACCCAGTACTTC. The chain joins TRBV28 to TRBJ2-5; no firm D call. This CDR3 region has 12 residues. Trimming took off 3 bases at V and 4 bases at J, with 6 bases between the two ends. Germline V lookup: CDR1 MDHEN, CDR2 SYDVKM.